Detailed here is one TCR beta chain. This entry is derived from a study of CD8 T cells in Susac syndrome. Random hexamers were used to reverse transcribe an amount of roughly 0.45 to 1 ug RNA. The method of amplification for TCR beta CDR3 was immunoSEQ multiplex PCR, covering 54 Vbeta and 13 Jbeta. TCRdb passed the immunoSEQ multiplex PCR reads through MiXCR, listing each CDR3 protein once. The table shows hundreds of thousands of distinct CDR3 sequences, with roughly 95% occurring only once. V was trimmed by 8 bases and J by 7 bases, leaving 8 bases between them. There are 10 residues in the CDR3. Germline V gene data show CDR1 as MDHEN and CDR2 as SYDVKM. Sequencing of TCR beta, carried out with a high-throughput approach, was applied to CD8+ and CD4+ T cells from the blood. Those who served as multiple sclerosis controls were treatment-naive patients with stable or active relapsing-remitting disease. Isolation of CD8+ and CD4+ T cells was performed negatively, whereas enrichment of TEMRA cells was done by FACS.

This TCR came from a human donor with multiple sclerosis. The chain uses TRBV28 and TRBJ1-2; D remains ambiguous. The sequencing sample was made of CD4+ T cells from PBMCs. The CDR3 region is CASQQVGYTF. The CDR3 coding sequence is TGTGCCAGCCAACAAGTTGGCTACACCTTC.